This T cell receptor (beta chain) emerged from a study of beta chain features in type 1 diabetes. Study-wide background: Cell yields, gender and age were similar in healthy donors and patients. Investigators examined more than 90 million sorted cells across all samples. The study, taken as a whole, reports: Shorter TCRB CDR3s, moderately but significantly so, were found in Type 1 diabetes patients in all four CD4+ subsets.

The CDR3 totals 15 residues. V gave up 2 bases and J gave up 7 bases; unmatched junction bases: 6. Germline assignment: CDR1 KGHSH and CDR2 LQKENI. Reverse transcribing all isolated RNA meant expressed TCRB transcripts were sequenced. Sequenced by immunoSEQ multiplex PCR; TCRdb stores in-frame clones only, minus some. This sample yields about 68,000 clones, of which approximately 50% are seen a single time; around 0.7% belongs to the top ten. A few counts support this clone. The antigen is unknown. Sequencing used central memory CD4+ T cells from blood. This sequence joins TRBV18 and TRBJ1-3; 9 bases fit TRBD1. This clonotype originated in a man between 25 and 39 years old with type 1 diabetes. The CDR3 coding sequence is TGTGCCAGCTCACCATCGACAGGGGGGTCGAACACCATATATTTT. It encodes CASSPSTGGSNTIYF.